A single sample gave rise to the 10 T cell receptor beta chains below, sequenced in a study of blood T cell repertoires in COVID-19. The data were produced by immunoSEQ multiplex PCR, yet TCRdb's version contains in-frame clones alone and is incomplete. This table has around 99,000 clones, 75% to 95% appearing once. The sequencing sample was made of peripheral blood. Receptors were obtained from a woman in her thirties with acute or convalescent COVID-19.

The chain has TRBV9 and TRBJ1-3; TRBD1 agrees at 11 bases. Germline V gene lookup returns CDR1 SGDLS and CDR2 YYNGEE. J gave up 5 bases and V 0 bases, and 7 bases lay outside the gene matches. This CDR3 is 17 amino acids long. In DNA form, the CDR3 reads TGTGCCAGCAGCGTAGGGACAGGGGGCGCTTCCAGAAACACCATATATTTT. It translates to CASSVGTGGASRNTIYF.

The chain links TRBV6-5 to TRBJ2-1, with D possibly being TRBD2 (6 bases). Germline lookup yields CDR1 MNHEY and CDR2 SVGAGI. The CDR3 sequence is 14 residues long. With 3 bases removed from V and 7 bases from J, the gap between germline ends came to 13 bases. The CDR3 protein is CASSYDPGRNEQFF. In nucleotides, the CDR3 is TGTGCCAGCAGTTATGATCCAGGGAGGAATGAGCAGTTCTTC.

The V and J genes are TRBV6-4 and TRBJ2-1, with 11 bases aligning to TRBD1. Trimming took 4 bases from V and 8 from J; bases not matched to a gene: 4. Germline assignment: CDR1 MRHNA and CDR2 SNTAGT. The CDR3 has 14 residues. The CDR3 DNA reads TGTGCCAGCAGTGCCGGGACAGGGGGGGATGAGCAGTTCTTC. As protein: CASSAGTGGDEQFF.

This clone was recorded only once. DNA for the CDR3: TGTGCCAGCAGCGTTACAGGAATTTATGGCTACACCTTC. It yields the protein CASSVTGIYGYTF. The rearrangement uses TRBV27 and TRBJ1-2, with a possible D match to TRBD1 (5 bases). Germline lookup yields CDR1 MNHEY and CDR2 SMNVEV (reference sequence). V was clipped by 6 bases and J by 5 bases, with 13 bases between them. The CDR3 contains 13 residues.

V gene TRBV28 combines with J gene TRBJ1-1; D might be TRBD1 (6 bases). This CDR3 is 18 amino acids long. The germline V gene encodes CDR1 MDHEN and CDR2 SYDVKM. Trimming shortened V by 3 bases and J by 2 bases, and 22 bases separated the two germline ends. DNA of the CDR3: TGTGCCAGCAGTTTTCTGCCAGGGGCAAAGGGTTTTAACACTGAAGCTTTCTTT. Residues: CASSFLPGAKGFNTEAFF.

The chain combines TRBV28 with TRBJ1-1, with D unclear. The CDR3 spans 15 residues. Germline-derived CDR1 and CDR2 are MDHEN and SYDVKM. The V and J ends lost 4 bases and 1 base respectively, with 13 bases between them. CDR3 amino acids: CASSSPDYTNTEAFF. DNA of the CDR3: TGTGCCAGCAGTTCGCCAGACTACACGAACACTGAAGCTTTCTTT.

The J gene is TRBJ2-6, the V gene TRBV9; 10 bases are a match to TRBD2. The length of the CDR3 is 19 residues. V dropped 0 bases and J dropped 0; count of bases not matched to a gene: 6. Germline V CDR1 and CDR2: SGDLS, YYNGEE. CDR3 protein: CASSVVGLAVSSGANVLTF. The CDR3 region has the DNA TGTGCCAGCAGCGTAGTAGGACTAGCGGTAAGCTCTGGGGCCAACGTCCTGACTTTC.

CDR3 sequence: CAISEPAGGHGYTF. The CDR3 DNA sequence: TGTGCCATCAGTGAGCCGGCAGGAGGGCATGGCTACACCTTC. V gene TRBV10-3 combines with J gene TRBJ1-2; no definite D call. Germline loops: CDR1 ENHRY, CDR2 SYGVKD. Trimming shortened V by 2 bases and J by 6 bases, and 13 bases separated the two germline ends. The CDR3 sequence is 14 residues long.

This sequence joins TRBV14 and TRBJ2-3, with D tentatively TRBD2 (6 bases). The V end lost 6 bases, the J end lost 5 bases, and 18 bases lay between the germline ends. Per the germline V gene, CDR1 is SGHDN and CDR2 is FVKESK. The CDR3 is 15 amino acids. The CDR3 DNA sequence: TGTGCCAGCAGTTCCGGGACTCACCTACTAGATACGCAGTATTTT. Encoded protein: CASSSGTHLLDTQYF.

This clone was detected only a few times. This chain connects TRBV6-2 or TRBV6-3 to TRBJ1-2; the match to TRBD1 covers 10 bases. Losses at the gene ends were 5 bases for V and 2 bases for J; bases not matched to a gene: 2. The CDR3 runs to 14 residues. Germline CDR1 and CDR2: MNHEY and SVGEGT. DNA of the CDR3: TGTGCCAGCAGTCCGACAGGGGGCAACTATGGCTACACCTTC. It yields the protein CASSPTGGNYGYTF.